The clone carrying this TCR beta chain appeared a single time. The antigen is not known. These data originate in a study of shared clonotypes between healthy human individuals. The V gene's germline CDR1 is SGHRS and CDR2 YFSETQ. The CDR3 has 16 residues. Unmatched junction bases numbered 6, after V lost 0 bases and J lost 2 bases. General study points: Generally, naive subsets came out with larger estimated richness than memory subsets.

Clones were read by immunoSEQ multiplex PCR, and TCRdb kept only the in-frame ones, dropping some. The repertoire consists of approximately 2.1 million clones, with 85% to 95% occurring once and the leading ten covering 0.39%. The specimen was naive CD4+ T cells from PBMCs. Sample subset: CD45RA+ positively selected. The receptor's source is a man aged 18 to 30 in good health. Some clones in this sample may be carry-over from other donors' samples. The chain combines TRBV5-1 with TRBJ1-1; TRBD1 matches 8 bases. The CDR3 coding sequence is TGCGCCAGCAGCTTGGTTGGACAGGGTGGAAACACTGAAGCTTTCTTT. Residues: CASSLVGQGGNTEAFF. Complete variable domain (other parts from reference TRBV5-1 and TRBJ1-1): KAGVTQTPRYLIKTRGQQVTLSCSPISGHRSVSWYQQTPGQGLQFLFEYFSETQRNKGNFPGRFSGRQFSNSRSEMNVSTLELGDSALYLCASSLVGQGGNTEAFFGQGTRLTVV.